These 22 T cell receptor beta chains were sequenced from one sample in a study of T cell changes during pregnancy in multiple sclerosis. Sequencing used immunoSEQ multiplex PCR; TCRdb keeps in-frame clones, though not all of them. The sample carries over 85,000 clones, 91% recorded once. The input for sequencing was peripheral blood, taken after pregnancy. Every receptor here comes from a female donor in good health, enrolled as a control in a pregnancy study.

CDR3 loop: CASSELGQTSSYNSPLHF. The CDR3 nucleotides are TGTGCCAGCAGTGAACTGGGGCAGACAAGCTCCTATAATTCACCCCTCCACTTT. The chain carries TRBV25-1 and TRBJ1-6; possible D gene TRBD1, 5 bases. The CDR3 loop spans 18 amino acids. Germline CDR1 MGHDK, CDR2 SYGVNS. The V end lost 2 bases, the J end lost 0 bases, and 14 bases lay between the germline ends. The entire variable domain, with the rest obtained from reference TRBV25-1 and TRBJ1-6, is as follows: EADIYQTPRYLVIGTGKKITLECSQTMGHDKMYWYQQDPGMELHLIHYSYGVNSTEKGDLSSESTVSRIRTEHFPLTLESARPSHTSQYLCASSELGQTSSYNSPLHFGNGTRLTVT.

This clone showed up just once. The V call is TRBV4-1, the J call TRBJ1-1; D may be TRBD1 (5 bases). This CDR3 region has 17 residues. The ends were cut back, 1 base at V and 5 bases at J, with 20 bases in the middle. Germline CDR1 reads MGHRA; CDR2 reads YSYEKL. The CDR3 nucleotides are TGCGCCAGCAGCCAAGTTCCCCACGGGGGGGGAGGGACTGAAGCTTTCTTT. Its translation is CASSQVPHGGGGTEAFF.

The rearrangement uses TRBV6-5 and TRBJ2-7; TRBD2 agrees at 7 bases. Germline V CDR1 and CDR2: MNHEY, SVGAGI. The CDR3 consists of 14 residues. The ends lost 6 bases at V and 3 bases at J; junction bases unmatched: 8. The CDR3 DNA sequence: TGTGCCAGCAGGCCAGGACTAGAGAGCTACGAGCAGTACTTC. Translating it yields CASRPGLESYEQYF.

This clone has a handful of counts. This sequence joins TRBV25-1 and TRBJ2-1; 11 nucleotides align to TRBD2. V lost 4 bases, J lost 10 bases, and 3 bases stayed unmatched. This CDR3 comprises 13 residues. The germline V gene has CDR1 MGHDK and CDR2 SYGVNS. The CDR3 sequence is CASSASGGIEQFF. CDR3 coding DNA: TGTGCCAGCAGTGCTAGCGGGGGGATCGAGCAGTTCTTC.

This clone has only one observation. The chain employs TRBV7-3 and TRBJ2-1, with 12 bases fitting TRBD2. The CDR3 consists of 14 residues. V was pared by 5 bases and J by 15 bases, with 11 bases of the junction left unmatched. CDR1 SGHTA and CDR2 FQGTGA come from the germline V gene. Here the CDR3 DNA reads TGTGCCAGCAGCGCCAGGGCTAGCGGGGGGGCCACGTTCTTC. Amino acids: CASSARASGGATFF.

The chain employs TRBV11-2 and TRBJ2-3; D gene ambiguous. The germline CDR1 and CDR2 sequences are SGHAT and FQNNGV. The CDR3 length is 10 residues. V lost 4 bases and J lost 7, with 3 bases in between. The chain's CDR3 is CASSSNTQYF. The CDR3 bases are TGTGCCAGCAGCTCCAATACGCAGTATTTT.

The chain links TRBV6-6 to TRBJ1-5; 8 positions match TRBD1. The CDR3 sequence is 16 residues long. CDR1 MNHNY and CDR2 SVGAGI come from the germline V gene (reference sequence). V gave up 6 bases and J gave up 3 bases; unmatched junction bases: 10. The DNA for the CDR3 is TGTGCCAGCAGACAGGGACAGGCCAGTATCAATCAGCCCCAGCATTTT. Residues: CASRQGQASINQPQHF.

The rearrangement links TRBV18 to TRBJ1-3; D unresolved. Germline V gives CDR1 KGHSH, CDR2 LQKENI. CDR3 length equals 17 residues. Trimming shortened V by 0 bases and J by 0 bases, and 12 bases separated the two germline ends. The CDR3 region has the DNA TGTGCCAGCTCACCACCCCCGGGTCTTCCCTCTGGAAACACCATATATTTT. It is translated as CASSPPPGLPSGNTIYF.

The chain combines TRBV6-6 with TRBJ1-6, with 8 bases lining up with TRBD1. Losses at the gene ends were 0 bases for V and 7 bases for J; bases not matched to a gene: 5. The germline CDR1 and CDR2 sequences are MNHNY and SVGAGI (reference sequence). CDR3 length: 16 amino acids. The CDR3 DNA is TGTGCCAGCAGTTACTCGGGGACAGGAAAGAATTCACCCCTCCACTTT. Translated: CASSYSGTGKNSPLHF.

This sequence joins TRBV4-2 and TRBJ1-4; 10 positions agree with TRBD1. V lost 4 bases, J lost 5 bases, and 7 bases stayed unmatched. The CDR3 has 16 residues. CDR1 is LGHNA, CDR2 YNFKEQ, per germline. The CDR3 nucleotides read TGTGCCAGCAGCCCTCCCGGGACAGGGGAGAATGAAAAACTGTTTTTT. Its protein product is CASSPPGTGENEKLFF.

The genes are TRBV9 and TRBJ2-2; 7 bases fit TRBD1. The CDR3 is made up of 14 amino acids. V lost 0 bases to trimming and J lost 7 bases; unmatched junction nucleotides: 3. CDR1 is SGDLS, CDR2 YYNGEE, per germline. CDR3 residues: CASSVGPGGGELFF. The CDR3 coding sequence is TGTGCCAGCAGCGTAGGGCCAGGGGGCGGGGAGCTGTTTTTT.

This clone occurred once. The CDR3 nucleotides read TGCGCCAGCAGCCAAGATTACCCGGGTGCCTACGAGCAGTACTTC. This codes for CASSQDYPGAYEQYF. The gene calls are TRBV4-3 and TRBJ2-5; D gene ambiguous. Gene TRBJ2-7 matches the end of the DNA better, so the J call may be wrong. The CDR3 covers 15 residues. Per the germline V gene, CDR1 is LGHNA and CDR2 is YSLEER.

V gene TRBV7-2 combines with J gene TRBJ2-3; 8 nucleotides align to TRBD2. Germline CDR1 is SGHTA and CDR2 is FQGNSA. Unmatched junction bases numbered 6, after V lost 0 bases and J lost 1 base. This CDR3 contains 17 residues. In nucleotides, the CDR3 is TGTGCCAGCAGCTTAGCTATAGCGGGGTTTGGCACAGATACGCAGTATTTT. Translation: CASSLAIAGFGTDTQYF.

The chain links TRBV7-2 to TRBJ1-1; 10 positions match TRBD1. CDR3 length: 14 residues. Germline CDR1 is SGHTA and CDR2 is FQGNSA. The junction had 7 bases not matched to a gene; V was cut back by 5 bases and J by 7 bases. CDR3 coding DNA: TGTGCCAGCAGCCCTTGGACAGGGGGGTATGAAGCTTTCTTT. Protein: CASSPWTGGYEAFF.

This chain links TRBV4-1 with TRBJ1-4; D not resolved. Looked up from germline, CDR1 is MGHRA and CDR2 is YSYEKL. The CDR3 consists of 17 residues. V lost 1 base to trimming and J lost 2 bases, with 14 bases between them. The CDR3 is CASSQGERKATNEKLFF. The CDR3, as DNA: TGCGCCAGCAGCCAAGGGGAGAGGAAAGCGACTAATGAAAAACTGTTTTTT.

The chain joins TRBV6-5 to TRBJ2-1, with D uncertain. Trimming pared 4 bases from V and 5 bases from J, leaving 6 bases between. The germline CDR1 and CDR2 sequences are MNHEY and SVGAGI. The CDR3 loop spans 12 amino acids. CDR3 residues: CASSFRNNEQFF. DNA for the CDR3: TGTGCCAGCAGTTTCCGTAACAATGAGCAGTTCTTC.

The V and J genes are TRBV28 and TRBJ1-5, with a possible D match to TRBD1 (5 bases). V was pared by 7 bases and J by 6 bases, with 13 bases between. CDR1 and CDR2 (germline): MDHEN, SYDVKM. The CDR3 is made up of 13 amino acids. CDR3 sequence reads: CASIWGDGQPQHF. CDR3 DNA sequence: TGTGCCAGCATTTGGGGCGACGGTCAGCCCCAGCATTTT. Full variable domain (outside the CDR3, taken from reference TRBV28 and TRBJ1-5): DVKVTQSSRYLVKRTGEKVFLECVQDMDHENMFWYRQDPGLGLRLIYFSYDVKMKEKGDIPEGYSVSREKKERFSLILESASTNQTSMYLCASIWGDGQPQHFGDGTRLSIL.

The rearrangement joins TRBV7-2 to TRBJ2-4, with D possibly matching TRBD2 (5 bases). The CDR3 consists of 16 residues. The V end lost 3 bases, the J end lost 8 bases, and 20 bases lay between the germline ends. Looked up from germline, CDR1 is SGHTA and CDR2 is FQGNSA. This chain's CDR3 is CASSFPGKKKRDIQYF. The CDR3, as DNA: TGTGCCAGCAGCTTCCCGGGGAAAAAGAAACGAGACATTCAGTACTTC. The full variable domain, rest sourced from reference TRBV7-2 and TRBJ2-4, is GAGVSQSPSNKVTEKGKDVELRCDPISGHTALYWYRQSLGQGLEFLIYFQGNSAPDKSGLPSDRFSAERTGGSVSTLTIQRTQQEDSAVYLCASSFPGKKKRDIQYFGAGTRLSVL.

The gene calls are TRBV27 and TRBJ2-2; D perhaps matches TRBD1 (6 bases). The germline V and J ends were trimmed by 5 bases and 4 bases, with 14 bases remaining between them. The CDR3 has 15 amino acids. CDR1 MNHEY and CDR2 SMNVEV come from the germline V gene (reference sequence). CDR3 region: CASSPQDRTTGELFF. The CDR3 nucleotides read TGTGCCAGCAGTCCCCAGGACAGAACCACCGGGGAGCTGTTTTTT.

The CDR3 DNA reads TGTGCCAGCAGAAAAACAGGGGCGGGAAACACCATATATTTT. Residues: CASRKTGAGNTIYF. V gene TRBV27 combines with J gene TRBJ1-3, with 7 positions matching TRBD1. Trimming cost V 6 bases and J 4 bases; bases outside gene matches: 6. CDR3 length: 14 amino acids. The germline CDR1 and CDR2 sequences are MNHEY and SMNVEV (reference sequence).

This rearrangement joins TRBV7-3 to TRBJ1-2; possibly TRBD1 for D (6 bases). Germline CDR1 is SGHTA and CDR2 is FQGTGA. CDR3 length: 18 residues. Trimming removed 2 bases from V and 2 bases from J, with 21 bases in between. The CDR3, as DNA: TGTGCCAGCAGCTTATACCCCCCTGAACCCGGGACAAACTATGGCTACACCTTC. Protein sequence: CASSLYPPEPGTNYGYTF.

The table lists this clone with a count of one. The chain combines TRBV2 with TRBJ2-2; D ambiguous. Looked up from germline, CDR1 is SNHLY and CDR2 is FYNNEI. Trimming removed 7 bases from V and 8 bases from J, with 5 bases in between. The CDR3 totals 10 residues. In DNA form, the CDR3 reads TGTGCCAGCATGGCAGGGGAGCTGTTTTTT. The encoded protein is CASMAGELFF.